Following are 18 T cell receptor beta chains from one sample sequenced in a study of shared clonotypes between healthy human individuals. Repertoires were generated with immunoSEQ multiplex PCR, while TCRdb's copy carries only in-frame clones and drops some. Of 2.5 million or so clones listed, approximately 94% were seen once; the top ten hold around 0.14%. Sequencing was performed on naive CD4+ T cells sorted from blood. Subset of the sample: CD45RA+ positively selected. Receptors were obtained from a man aged 18 to 30 in good health.

The gene calls are TRBV6-1 and TRBJ2-1; possibly TRBD2 for D (5 bases). CDR1 is MNHNS, CDR2 SASEGT, per germline. Trimming left V 6 bases short and J 7 bases short, with 13 bases between. This CDR3 is built from 13 residues. Written as DNA, the CDR3 is TGTGCCAGCAGACAGTCTGGCGGGAATGAGCAGTTCTTC. This translates into CASRQSGGNEQFF.

The chain is built from TRBV10-3 and TRBJ2-2; 7 bases map to TRBD2. The J segment lost 6 bases and the V segment lost 0 bases, leaving 10 bases of the junction unmatched. The CDR3 covers 17 residues. CDR1 is ENHRY and CDR2 is SYGVKD in the germline V gene. The CDR3 DNA reads TGTGCCATCAGTGAGTCGCTCGGCGGGAGTATGGCCGGGGAGCTGTTTTTT. It specifies CAISESLGGSMAGELFF.

The V and J genes are TRBV6-1 and TRBJ2-3, with 7 bases lining up with TRBD1. Germline CDR1 MNHNS, CDR2 SASEGT. V dropped 6 bases and J dropped 1; count of bases not matched to a gene: 7. CDR3 length: 15 residues. The CDR3 is CASRAGTAGTDTQYF. The CDR3 DNA reads as TGTGCCAGCAGAGCTGGGACAGCCGGCACAGATACGCAGTATTTT.

CDR3 protein: CAISDRVNSPLHF. CDR3 in DNA: TGTGCCATCAGTGACCGGGTTAATTCACCCCTCCACTTT. V usage is TRBV10-3 and J usage is TRBJ1-6, with unresolved D. Germline V lookup: CDR1 ENHRY, CDR2 SYGVKD. There are 13 residues in the CDR3. V lost 3 bases and J lost 6, with 6 bases in between.

The chain carries TRBV28 and TRBJ1-4; D is unresolved. Germline V gene lookup returns CDR1 MDHEN and CDR2 SYDVKM. V was shortened by 2 bases and J by 5 bases, with 3 bases between the two germline ends. CDR3 length: 12 residues. CDR3 loop: CASSLRNEKLFF. In nucleotides, the CDR3 is TGTGCCAGCAGTTTACGGAATGAAAAACTGTTTTTT.

This rearrangement joins TRBV19 to TRBJ2-5; no reliable D call. Germline CDR1 and CDR2: LNHDA and SQIVND (reference sequence). V dropped 0 bases and J dropped 7 bases, with 15 bases sitting between them. This CDR3 contains 15 residues. The CDR3 bases are TGTGCCAGTAGTATAGATGGGCAGCCGAGTGGGACCCAGTACTTC. It codes for CASSIDGQPSGTQYF.

This clone was seen once. This chain uses TRBV10-3 with TRBJ2-5, with 13 bases fitting TRBD2. The V gene's germline CDR1 is ENHRY and CDR2 SYGVKD. CDR3 length: 15 residues. V trimming: 6 bases; J trimming: 7 bases; junction bases outside the gene matches: 8. For the CDR3, the DNA is TGTGCCATCAGCACTAGCGGGGGGGCCGGGCGGACCCAGTACTTC. It specifies CAISTSGGAGRTQYF.

The rearrangement links TRBV5-1 to TRBJ2-7; D might be TRBD2 (6 bases). Germline loops: CDR1 SGHRS, CDR2 YFSETQ. The germline V and J ends were trimmed by 4 bases and 2 bases, with 10 bases remaining between them. The CDR3 is 13 amino acids. CDR3 residues: CASSTGTPYEQYF. Written as DNA, the CDR3 is TGCGCCAGCAGCACCGGGACTCCCTACGAGCAGTACTTC.

This clone appeared a single time. The genes are TRBV29-1 and TRBJ1-1; D gene ambiguous. V was shortened by 6 bases and J by 4 bases, with 15 bases between the two germline ends. Germline-derived CDR1 and CDR2 are SQVTM and ANQGSEA. This CDR3 spans 13 amino acids. CDR3 sequence reads: CSVAGRMFTEAFF. The CDR3 nucleotides are TGCAGCGTAGCAGGACGGATGTTCACTGAAGCTTTCTTT.

The V call is TRBV7-9, the J call TRBJ1-2; the D gene is possibly TRBD1 (6 bases). Germline assignment: CDR1 SEHNR and CDR2 FQNEAQ (reference sequence). V lost 1 base, J lost 5 bases, and 11 bases lay in between. The CDR3 covers 14 residues. The CDR3 coding sequence is TGTGCCAGCAGCTTAGAAACAGGGTCGTATGGCTACACCTTC. Its translation: CASSLETGSYGYTF.

V is TRBV5-4 and J is TRBJ2-7; tentatively, D is TRBD2 (5 bases). With 4 bases removed from V and 0 bases from J, the gap between germline ends came to 14 bases. CDR1 and CDR2 from the germline V gene are SGHNT and YYREEE (reference sequence). The CDR3 extends over 15 amino acids. CDR3 nucleotide sequence: TGTGCCAGCAGCCCGGGGTCGGCAAGCTCCTACGAGCAGTACTTC. Translation gives CASSPGSASSYEQYF.

For the CDR3, the DNA is TGTGCCTGGAGCTATAGTTGGAATGAGCAGTTCTTC. Translated: CAWSYSWNEQFF. The gene calls are TRBV30 and TRBJ2-1; D ambiguous. CDR3 size: 12 residues. Germline V gives CDR1 GTSNPN, CDR2 SVGIG (reference sequence). The V end was cut by 3 bases, the J end by 7 bases, with 10 bases between.

The chain joins TRBV11-2 to TRBJ2-3; 8 bases are a match to TRBD2. Looked up from germline, CDR1 is SGHAT and CDR2 is FQNNGV. The CDR3 extends over 18 amino acids. Trimming at V came to 5 bases and at J to 2 bases, leaving 15 bases not matched to a gene. The CDR3 coding sequence is TGTGCCAGCAGCATAACGGGGGTTGGCGGGAGGCTCACAGATACGCAGTATTTT. Protein product: CASSITGVGGRLTDTQYF.

DNA of the CDR3: TGTGCCTGGAGCAGGGCCAACTATGGCTACACCTTC. Its translation: CAWSRANYGYTF. The chain carries TRBV30 and TRBJ1-2, with D possibly TRBD1 on 5 matching bases. Germline lookup yields CDR1 GTSNPN and CDR2 SVGIG (reference sequence). The CDR3 spans 12 residues. V dropped 3 bases and J dropped 2 bases, with 7 bases sitting between them.

The V and J genes are TRBV4-1 and TRBJ2-3, with 8 bases matching TRBD2. With 4 bases clipped from V and 3 bases from J, the junction kept 12 bases outside the gene matches. The CDR3 sequence is 17 residues long. CDR1 MGHRA and CDR2 YSYEKL come from the germline V gene. The CDR3, as DNA: TGCGCCAGCAGCCGCGGACCGATCGGGGGGGAAACAGATACGCAGTATTTT. Its protein is CASSRGPIGGETDTQYF.

V is TRBV6-1 and J is TRBJ2-7, with 7 bases identical to TRBD2. Germline V gene data show CDR1 as MNHNS and CDR2 as SASEGT. This CDR3 has 15 amino acids. V shed 7 bases, J shed 2 bases, and the junction held 11 bases outside the gene matches. This CDR3 is CASIVGRGITYEQYF. DNA of the CDR3: TGTGCCAGCATCGTGGGGAGGGGCATAACCTACGAGCAGTACTTC.

The CDR3 coding sequence is TGTGCCTGGAGTGTAAGGGCAGGTGGGGATAATGAGCAGTTCTTC. It encodes CAWSVRAGGDNEQFF. The rearrangement links TRBV30 to TRBJ2-1; D call uncertain. The CDR3 is 15 residues long. Deletions cut 0 bases from V and 7 bases from J, with 16 bases between. The V gene's germline CDR1 is GTSNPN and CDR2 SVGIG (reference sequence). Full variable domain (missing parts from reference TRBV30 and TRBJ2-1): SQTIHQWPATLVQPVGSPLSLECTVEGTSNPNLYWYRQAAGRGLQLLFYSVGIGQISSEVPQNLSASRPQDRQFILSSKKLLLSDSGFYLCAWSVRAGGDNEQFFGPGTRLTVL.

Worth noting for this clone: The sample carries other DNA sequences with the same CDR3. The chain carries TRBV5-1 and TRBJ2-3; tentative D call: TRBD1 (5 bases). The V gene's germline CDR1 is SGHRS and CDR2 YFSETQ. The CDR3 runs 15 residues. The V and J ends lost 0 bases and 1 base respectively, with 9 bases between them. In DNA, the CDR3 is TGCGCCAGCAGCTTGGAAGGGGTGGGCACAGATACGCAGTATTTT. Protein product: CASSLEGVGTDTQYF.